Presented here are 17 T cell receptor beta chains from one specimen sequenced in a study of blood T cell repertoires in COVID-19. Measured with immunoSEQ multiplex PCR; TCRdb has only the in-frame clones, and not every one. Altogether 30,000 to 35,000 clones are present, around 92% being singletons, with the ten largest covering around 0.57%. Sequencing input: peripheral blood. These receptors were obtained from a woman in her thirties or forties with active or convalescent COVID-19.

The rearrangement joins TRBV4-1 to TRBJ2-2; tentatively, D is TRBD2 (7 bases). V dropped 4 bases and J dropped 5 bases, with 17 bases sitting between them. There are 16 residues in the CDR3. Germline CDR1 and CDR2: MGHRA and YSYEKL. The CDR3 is CASSPRGGAATGELFF. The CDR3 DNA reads TGCGCCAGCAGCCCCCGAGGGGGGGCGGCGACCGGGGAGCTGTTTTTT.

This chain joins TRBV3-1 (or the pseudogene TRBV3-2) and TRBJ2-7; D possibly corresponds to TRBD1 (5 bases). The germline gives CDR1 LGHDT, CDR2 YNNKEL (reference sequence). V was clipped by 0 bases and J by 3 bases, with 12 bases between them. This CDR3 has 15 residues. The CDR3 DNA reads TGTGCCAGCAGCCAAGATTTGGCAGGGTTCTACGAGCAGTACTTC. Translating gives CASSQDLAGFYEQYF.

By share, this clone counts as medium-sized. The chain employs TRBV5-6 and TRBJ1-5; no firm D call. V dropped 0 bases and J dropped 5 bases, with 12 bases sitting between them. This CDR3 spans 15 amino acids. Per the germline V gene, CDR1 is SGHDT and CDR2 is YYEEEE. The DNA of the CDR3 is TGTGCCAGCAGCTTGGCCGGGGTTGGGGATCAGCCCCAGCATTTT. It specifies CASSLAGVGDQPQHF.

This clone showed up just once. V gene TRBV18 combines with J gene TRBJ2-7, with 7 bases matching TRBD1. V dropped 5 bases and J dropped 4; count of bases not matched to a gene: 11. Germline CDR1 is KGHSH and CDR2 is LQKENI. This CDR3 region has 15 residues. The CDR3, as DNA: TGTGCCAGCTCATCGTCCGGGACAGACCTATACGAGCAGTACTTC. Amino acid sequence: CASSSSGTDLYEQYF.

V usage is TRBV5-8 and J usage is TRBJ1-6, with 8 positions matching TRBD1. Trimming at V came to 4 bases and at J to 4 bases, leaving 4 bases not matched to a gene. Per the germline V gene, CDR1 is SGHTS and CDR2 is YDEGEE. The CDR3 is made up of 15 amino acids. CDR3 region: CASSPGTGYNSPLHF. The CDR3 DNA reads TGTGCCAGCAGCCCGGGGACAGGTTATAATTCACCCCTCCACTTT.

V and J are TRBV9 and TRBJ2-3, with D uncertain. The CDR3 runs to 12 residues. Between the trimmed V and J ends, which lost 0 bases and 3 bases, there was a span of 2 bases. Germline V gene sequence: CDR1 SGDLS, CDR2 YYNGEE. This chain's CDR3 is CASSVATDTQYF. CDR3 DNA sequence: TGTGCCAGCAGCGTAGCTACAGATACGCAGTATTTT.

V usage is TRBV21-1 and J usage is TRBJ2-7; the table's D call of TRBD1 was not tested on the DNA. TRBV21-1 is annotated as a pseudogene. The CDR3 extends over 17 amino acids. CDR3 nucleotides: TGTGCCAGCAGCAAGGGGATGGGAAGGGGGCGAGTTTACGAGCAGTACTTC. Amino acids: CASSKGMGRGRVYEQYF.

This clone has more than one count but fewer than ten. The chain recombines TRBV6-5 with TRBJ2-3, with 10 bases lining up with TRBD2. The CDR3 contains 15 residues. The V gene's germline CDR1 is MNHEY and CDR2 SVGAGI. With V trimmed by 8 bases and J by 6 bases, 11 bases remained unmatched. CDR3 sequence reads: CASWPSGGPGDTQYF. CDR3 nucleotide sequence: TGTGCCAGCTGGCCTAGCGGGGGCCCGGGGGATACGCAGTATTTT.

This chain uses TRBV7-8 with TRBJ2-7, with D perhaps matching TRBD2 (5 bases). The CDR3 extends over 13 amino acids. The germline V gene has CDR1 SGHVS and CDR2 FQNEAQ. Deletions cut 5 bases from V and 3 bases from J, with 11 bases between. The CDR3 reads CASSRGLDYEQYF. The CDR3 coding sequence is TGTGCCAGCAGCAGAGGACTGGACTACGAGCAGTACTTC.

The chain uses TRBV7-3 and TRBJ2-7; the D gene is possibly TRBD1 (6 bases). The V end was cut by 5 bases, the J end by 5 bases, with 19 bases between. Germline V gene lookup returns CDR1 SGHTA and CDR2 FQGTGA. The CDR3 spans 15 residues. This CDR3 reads CASSATPGTPHEQYF. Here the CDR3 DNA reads TGTGCCAGCAGCGCGACGCCCGGGACACCCCACGAGCAGTACTTC.

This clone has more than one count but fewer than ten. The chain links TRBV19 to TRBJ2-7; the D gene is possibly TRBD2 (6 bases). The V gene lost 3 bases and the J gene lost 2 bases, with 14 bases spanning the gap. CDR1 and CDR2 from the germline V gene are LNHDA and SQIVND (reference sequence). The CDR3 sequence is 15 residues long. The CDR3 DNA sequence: TGTGCCAGTAGTATGGGAGTGGGGGGACCCTACGAGCAGTACTTC. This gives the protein CASSMGVGGPYEQYF.

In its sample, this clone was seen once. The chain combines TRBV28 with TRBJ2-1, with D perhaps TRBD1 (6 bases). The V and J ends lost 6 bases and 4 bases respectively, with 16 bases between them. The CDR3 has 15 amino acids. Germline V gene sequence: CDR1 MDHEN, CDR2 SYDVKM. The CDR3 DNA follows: TGTGCCAGCAGCGATTCGCGGACAGCGTACAATGAGCAGTTCTTC. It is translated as CASSDSRTAYNEQFF.

CDR3 in DNA: TGTGCCAGCAGCGCGAGGGTAAGCTCTGGAAACACCATATATTTT. Its translation is CASSARVSSGNTIYF. V gene TRBV9 combines with J gene TRBJ1-3, with D unclear. The V end was cut by 3 bases, the J end by 0 bases, with 10 bases between. Germline V CDR1 and CDR2: SGDLS, YYNGEE. CDR3 length equals 15 residues.

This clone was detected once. The CDR3 here is CASGSSRGGEQYF. The CDR3 DNA sequence: TGTGCCAGTGGCTCCTCACGGGGAGGCGAGCAGTACTTC. The gene calls are TRBV19 and TRBJ2-7; D might be TRBD2 (6 bases). The CDR3 contains 13 residues. Germline CDR1 LNHDA, CDR2 SQIVND (reference sequence). The V end was cut by 8 bases, the J end by 6 bases, with 17 bases between.

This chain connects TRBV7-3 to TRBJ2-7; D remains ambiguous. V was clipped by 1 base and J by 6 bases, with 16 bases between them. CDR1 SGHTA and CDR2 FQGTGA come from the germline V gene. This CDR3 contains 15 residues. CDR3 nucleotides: TGTGCCAGCAGCTTAAATCGCGGATTCCGAGGCGAGCAGTACTTC. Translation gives CASSLNRGFRGEQYF. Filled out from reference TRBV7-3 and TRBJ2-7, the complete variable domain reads GAGVSQTPSNKVTEKGKYVELRCDPISGHTALYWYRQSLGQGPEFLIYFQGTGAADDSGLPNDRFFAVRPEGSVSTLKIQRTERGDSAVYLCASSLNRGFRGEQYFGPGTRLTVT.

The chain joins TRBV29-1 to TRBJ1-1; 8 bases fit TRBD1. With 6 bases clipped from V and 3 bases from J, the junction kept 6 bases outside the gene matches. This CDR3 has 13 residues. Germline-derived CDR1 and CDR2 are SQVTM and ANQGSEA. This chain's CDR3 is CSVRQGRDTEAFF. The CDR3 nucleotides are TGCAGCGTCAGACAGGGGCGGGACACTGAAGCTTTCTTT.

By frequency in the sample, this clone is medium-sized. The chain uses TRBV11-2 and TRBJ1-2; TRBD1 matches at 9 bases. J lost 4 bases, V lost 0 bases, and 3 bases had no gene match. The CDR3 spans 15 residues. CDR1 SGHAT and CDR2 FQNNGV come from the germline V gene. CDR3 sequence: CASSLDLTGGYGYTF. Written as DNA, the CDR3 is TGTGCCAGCAGCTTAGATTTGACAGGGGGCTATGGCTACACCTTC.